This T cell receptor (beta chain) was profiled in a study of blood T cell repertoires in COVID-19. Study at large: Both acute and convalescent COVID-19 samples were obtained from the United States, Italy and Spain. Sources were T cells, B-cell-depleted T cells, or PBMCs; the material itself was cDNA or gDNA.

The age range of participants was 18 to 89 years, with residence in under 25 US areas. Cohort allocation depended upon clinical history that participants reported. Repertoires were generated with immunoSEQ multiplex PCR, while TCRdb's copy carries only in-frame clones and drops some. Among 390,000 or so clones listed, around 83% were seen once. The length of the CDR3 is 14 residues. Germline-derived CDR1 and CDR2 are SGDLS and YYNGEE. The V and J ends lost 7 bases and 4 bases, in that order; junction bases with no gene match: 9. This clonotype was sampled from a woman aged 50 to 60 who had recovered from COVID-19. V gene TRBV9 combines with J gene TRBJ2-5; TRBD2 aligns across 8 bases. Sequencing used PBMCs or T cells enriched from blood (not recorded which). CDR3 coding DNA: TGTGCCAGCGGGCCAGCGGGAGTATTAGAGACCCAGTACTTC. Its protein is CASGPAGVLETQYF.